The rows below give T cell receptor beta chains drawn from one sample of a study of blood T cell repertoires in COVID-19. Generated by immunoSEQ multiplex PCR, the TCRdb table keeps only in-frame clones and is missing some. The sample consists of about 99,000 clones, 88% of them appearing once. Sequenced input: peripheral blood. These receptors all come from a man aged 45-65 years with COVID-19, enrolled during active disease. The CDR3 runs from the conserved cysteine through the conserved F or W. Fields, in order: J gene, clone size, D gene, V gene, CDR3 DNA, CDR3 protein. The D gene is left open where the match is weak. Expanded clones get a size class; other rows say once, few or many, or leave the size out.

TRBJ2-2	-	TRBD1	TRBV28	TGTGCCAGCAGGGCCGGGACAGGGGCCACCGGGGAGCTGTTTTTT	CASRAGTGATGELFF
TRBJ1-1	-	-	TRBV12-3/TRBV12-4	TGTGCCAGCAGTTTAACTTTGTACACTGAAGCTTTCTTT	CASSLTLYTEAFF
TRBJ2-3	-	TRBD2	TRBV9	TGTGCCAGCAGCACCTTAGCGGGGCACACAGATACGCAGTATTTT	CASSTLAGHTDTQYF
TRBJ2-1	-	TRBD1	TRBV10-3	TGTGCCTCCACTTCTACCGGGACAGGGTGGAATGAGCAGTTCTTC	CASTSTGTGWNEQFF
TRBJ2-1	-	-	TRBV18	TGTGCCAGCTCACCAATCGGCAATGAGCAGTTCTTC	CASSPIGNEQFF
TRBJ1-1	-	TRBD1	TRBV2	TGTGCCAGCATCCCGGGACAGGGGGCAAACACTGAAGCTTTCTTT	CASIPGQGANTEAFF
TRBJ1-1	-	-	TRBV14	TGTGCCAGCAGCCAACAACATGGAGGGTCGGGAACTGAAGCTTTCTTT	CASSQQHGGSGTEAFF
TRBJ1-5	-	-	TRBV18	TGTGCCAGCTCCCCCGGGGGTGCTGGACCCCAGCATTTT	CASSPGGAGPQHF
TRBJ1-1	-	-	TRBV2	TGTGCCAGTAGATTACAGGTGAACACTGAAGCTTTCTTT	CASRLQVNTEAFF
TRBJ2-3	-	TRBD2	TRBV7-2	TGTGTCAGCAGCTTCCCAGCGGGGGGATCTATTCCAGATACGCAGTATTTT	CVSSFPAGGSIPDTQYF
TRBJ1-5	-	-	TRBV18	TGTGCCAGCTCACCACCTATAGTAAAGCAGCCCCAGCATTTT	CASSPPIVKQPQHF
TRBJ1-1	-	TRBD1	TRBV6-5	TGTGCCAGCAAACCGGGACAGGGGACCACTGAAGCTTTCTTT	CASKPGQGTTEAFF
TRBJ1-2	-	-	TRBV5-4	TGTGCCAGCAGCCTAAGGGGGATCTATGGCTACACCTTC	CASSLRGIYGYTF
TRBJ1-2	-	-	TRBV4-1	TGCGCCAGCAGCCCCCCACCGCAGGGGATTAACTATGGCTACACCTTC	CASSPPPQGINYGYTF
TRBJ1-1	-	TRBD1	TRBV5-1	TGCGCCAGCAGCCCGAGGCGACAGGGGAACACTGAAGCTTTCTTT	CASSPRRQGNTEAFF
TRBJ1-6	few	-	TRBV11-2	TGTGCCAGCAGCTTAGGTTACAACTCACCCCTCCACTTT	CASSLGYNSPLHF
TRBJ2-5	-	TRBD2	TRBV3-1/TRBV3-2	TGTGCCAGTTCACTAGCGGGACGACCAACTTCCACCCAAGAGACCCAGTACTTC	CASSLAGRPTSTQETQYF
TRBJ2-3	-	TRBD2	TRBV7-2	TGTGCCAGCAGCTCCCTGGGGGCAGCGGGGGCCTCCACAGATACGCAGTATTTT	CASSSLGAAGASTDTQYF
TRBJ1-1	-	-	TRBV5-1	TGCGCCAGCAGCTGGGGACCGGGGGGTTCACTTAACACTGAAGCTTTCTTT	CASSWGPGGSLNTEAFF
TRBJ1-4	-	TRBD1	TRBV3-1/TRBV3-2	TGTGCCAGCAGCCAGACAGGGTCTAATGAAAAACTGTTTTTT	CASSQTGSNEKLFF
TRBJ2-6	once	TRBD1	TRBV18	TGTGCCAGCTCACCCGGCCAGGGACAGGGCCACTCTGGGGCCAACGTCCTGACTTTC	CASSPGQGQGHSGANVLTF
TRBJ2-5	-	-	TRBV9	TGTGCCAGCAGCGTAGCTTTTAGACAAGAGACCCAGTACTTC	CASSVAFRQETQYF
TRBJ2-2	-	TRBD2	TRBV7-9	TGTGCCAGCAGAACCGGGACTAGCGGAGAACCCGGGGAGCTGTTTTTT	CASRTGTSGEPGELFF
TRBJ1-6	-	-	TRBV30	TGTGCCTGGACTCGTACCGGGACTTTTAATTCACCCCTCCACTTT	CAWTRTGTFNSPLHF
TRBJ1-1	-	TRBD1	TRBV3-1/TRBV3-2	TGTGCCAGCAGCACATTGACAGGGGGAAACACTGAAGCTTTCTTT	CASSTLTGGNTEAFF
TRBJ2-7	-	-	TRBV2	TGTGCCAGCAGTGAAATCGGACAGCTATCCTACGAGCAGTACTTC	CASSEIGQLSYEQYF
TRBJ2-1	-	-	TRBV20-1	TGCAGTGCTAGTCCCAGCGGTGGGGATGAGCAGTTCTTC	CSASPSGGDEQFF
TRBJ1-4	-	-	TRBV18	TGTGCCAGCTCACCTGAGGGTGGCTTTAATGAAAAACTGTTTTTT	CASSPEGGFNEKLFF
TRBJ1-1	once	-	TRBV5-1	TGCGCCAGCAGCTTGGAGGCGACAGTAAACACTGAAGCTTTCTTT	CASSLEATVNTEAFF
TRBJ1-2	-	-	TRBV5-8	TGTGCCAGCAGCTTGGTACAGGTCTATGGCTACACCTTC	CASSLVQVYGYTF
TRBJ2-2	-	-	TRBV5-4	TGTGCCAGCAGCCCCCGAGGACAATTTGGGGCCGGGGAGCTGTTTTTT	CASSPRGQFGAGELFF
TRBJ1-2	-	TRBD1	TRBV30	TGTGCCTGGACGACAGGGGTCTATGGCTACACCTTC	CAWTTGVYGYTF
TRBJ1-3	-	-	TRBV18	TGTGCCAGCTCACCACCGGCGGTGTACTCTGGAAACACCATATATTTT	CASSPPAVYSGNTIYF
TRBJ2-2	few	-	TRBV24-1	TGTGCCACCAGTGTTCAGGCGAACACCGGGGAGCTGTTTTTT	CATSVQANTGELFF
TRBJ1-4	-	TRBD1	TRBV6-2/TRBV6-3	TGTGCCAGCAGTTACGACAGGGTAAAAGAAAAACTGTTTTTT	CASSYDRVKEKLFF
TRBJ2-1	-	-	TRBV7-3	TGTGCCAGCAGCTTAACGGCCCACCAGGGTGAGCAGTTCTTC	CASSLTAHQGEQFF
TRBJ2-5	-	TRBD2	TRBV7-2	TGTGCCAGCAGACGGGGGGGCGGAGAGACCCAGTACTTC	CASRRGGGETQYF
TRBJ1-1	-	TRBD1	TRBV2	TGTGCCAGTAATTCGGACAGGGAGAACACTGAAGCTTTCTTT	CASNSDRENTEAFF
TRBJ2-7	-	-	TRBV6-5	TGTGCCAGCAGTTACTCGAAGGGGTATAGGCGCGAGCAGTACTTC	CASSYSKGYRREQYF
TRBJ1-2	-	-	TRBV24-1	TGTGCCACCAATGAGGGGGGTGGCAGCTACACCTTC	CATNEGGGSYTF
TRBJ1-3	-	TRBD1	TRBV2	TGTGCCAGCAGTGAAGGACAGGGGGTCGGAAACACCATATATTTT	CASSEGQGVGNTIYF
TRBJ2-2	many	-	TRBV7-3	TGTGCCAGCAGCCCACAGAAGACCGGGGAGCTGTTTTTT	CASSPQKTGELFF
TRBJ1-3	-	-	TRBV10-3	TGTGCCATCAGTGAGTCACCCGCGTCTGGAAACACCATATATTTT	CAISESPASGNTIYF
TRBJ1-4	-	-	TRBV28	TGTGCCAGCAGGTCGGGGGGAAACAGTGAAAAACTGTTTTTT	CASRSGGNSEKLFF
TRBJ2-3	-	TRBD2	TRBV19	TGTGCCAGTAGCCGGACTAGCGCACTCTATACGCAGTATTTT	CASSRTSALYTQYF
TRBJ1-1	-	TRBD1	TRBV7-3	TGTGCCAGCAGCAGGACAGGGGGGACTGAAGCTTTCTTT	CASSRTGGTEAFF
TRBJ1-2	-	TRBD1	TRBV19	TGTGCCAGTAGTAGGGAAGGACAGGCCTATGGCTACACCTTC	CASSREGQAYGYTF
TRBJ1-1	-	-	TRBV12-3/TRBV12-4	TGTGCCAGCACTTATCCAGGGGCGAGTGAAGCTTTCTTT	CASTYPGASEAFF
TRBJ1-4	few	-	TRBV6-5	TGTGCCAGTACCGAATGGGGCCCAAATGAAAAACTGTTTTTT	CASTEWGPNEKLFF
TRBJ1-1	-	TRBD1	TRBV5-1	TGCGCCAGCAGCCCAAGACAGGGGGCCATGAACACTGAAGCTTTCTTT	CASSPRQGAMNTEAFF
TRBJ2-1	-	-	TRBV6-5	TGTGCCAGCAAGCCATCCGGGTCCTACAATGAGCAGTTCTTC	CASKPSGSYNEQFF
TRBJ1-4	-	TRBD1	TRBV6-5	TGTGCCAGCCGGGACAGGGCCCTCAATGAAAAACTGTTTTTT	CASRDRALNEKLFF
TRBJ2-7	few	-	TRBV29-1	TGCAGCGTTGCCCCGACGGGACAAGGGTACGAGCAGTACTTC	CSVAPTGQGYEQYF
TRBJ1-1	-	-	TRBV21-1	TGTGCCAGCAGCAAAGGCGACGACAGGGCGTTGGGGAACACTGAAGCTTTCTTT	CASSKGDDRALGNTEAFF